The 30 T cell receptor beta chains in this list originate from one sample, sequenced in a study of T cell responses to AZD1222 COVID-19 vaccine. Sequencing used immunoSEQ multiplex PCR; TCRdb keeps in-frame clones, though not all of them. The table has roughly 130,000 clones, about 91% seen once; the top ten hold approximately 2.8%. Sequencing used peripheral blood, obtained on day 0 of AZD1222 vaccination. The source is an adult in good health.

This clone was counted a single time. J is TRBJ2-3 and V is TRBV19; D call uncertain. Looked up from germline, CDR1 is LNHDA and CDR2 is SQIVND (reference sequence). The CDR3 runs 14 residues. Trimming pared 6 bases from V and 4 bases from J, leaving 14 bases between. The CDR3 DNA is TGTGCCAGTAGGGGAACAGATAAGTCAGATACGCAGTATTTT. It yields the protein CASRGTDKSDTQYF.

The genes are TRBV13 and TRBJ1-1, with D maybe TRBD1 (5 bases). CDR3 length equals 13 residues. Trimming cost V 8 bases and J 8 bases, with 18 bases left between them. Germline V gene lookup returns CDR1 PRHDT and CDR2 FYEKMQ (reference sequence). Here the CDR3 DNA reads TGTGCCAGCGCCAAAGGTCCGGGGCGGGAAGCTTTCTTT. This gives the protein CASAKGPGREAFF. The full variable domain, with the rest looked up from reference TRBV13 and TRBJ1-1, is AAGVIQSPRHLIKEKRETATLKCYPIPRHDTVYWYQQGPGQDPQFLISFYEKMQSDKGSIPDRFSAQQFSDYHSELNMSSLELGDSALYFCASAKGPGREAFFGQGTRLTVV.

The chain uses TRBV7-9 and TRBJ1-1, with 8 bases matching TRBD1. The CDR3 loop spans 17 amino acids. Per the germline V gene, CDR1 is SEHNR and CDR2 is FQNEAQ (reference sequence). Trimming took 1 base from V and 0 from J; bases not matched to a gene: 7. The DNA of the CDR3 is TGTGCCAGCAGCTTAGGAGCCCGGACAGGGATGAACACTGAAGCTTTCTTT. It is translated as CASSLGARTGMNTEAFF.

CDR3 amino acids: CASSQVTGETQYF. Here the CDR3 DNA reads TGTGCCAGCAGCCAAGTGACAGGGGAGACCCAGTACTTC. The chain recombines TRBV3-1 (or the pseudogene TRBV3-2) with TRBJ2-5; the match to TRBD1 covers 7 bases. The junction had 1 base not matched to a gene; V was cut back by 1 base and J by 5 bases. Looked up from germline, CDR1 is LGHDT and CDR2 is YNNKEL (reference sequence). The CDR3 totals 13 residues.

The V call is TRBV10-1, the J call TRBJ1-3; a possible D gene is TRBD1 (5 bases). V was trimmed by 7 bases and J by 0 bases, leaving 16 bases between them. This CDR3 comprises 16 residues. CDR1 and CDR2 from the germline V gene are WNHNN and SYGVQD (reference sequence). This chain's CDR3 is CASKINGRDSGNTIYF. The CDR3 nucleotides read TGCGCCAGCAAGATTAATGGCAGGGACTCTGGAAACACCATATATTTT.

The V call is TRBV18, the J call TRBJ1-6; the match to TRBD1 covers 7 bases. The germline V gene has CDR1 KGHSH and CDR2 LQKENI. The CDR3 covers 15 residues. J was trimmed by 4 bases and V by 3 bases; bases with no gene match: 3. As DNA, the CDR3 is TGTGCCAGCTCACCCGGGACAGAATATAATTCACCCCTCCACTTT. Translating it yields CASSPGTEYNSPLHF.

The chain employs TRBV7-6 and TRBJ2-1, with 8 nucleotides matching TRBD2. The CDR3 extends over 16 amino acids. Germline V gives CDR1 SGHVS, CDR2 FNYEAQ. The junction had 9 bases not matched to a gene; V was cut back by 3 bases and J by 5 bases. The CDR3 here is CASSFGTGGLDNEQFF. CDR3 bases: TGTGCCAGCAGCTTTGGGACGGGAGGGCTAGACAATGAGCAGTTCTTC.

The gene calls are TRBV4-1 and TRBJ1-5, with unresolved D. Deletions cut 1 base from V and 3 bases from J, with 10 bases between. From germline, CDR1 is MGHRA and CDR2 YSYEKL. The CDR3 length is 15 residues. In nucleotides, the CDR3 is TGCGCCAGCAGCCAAGTGGTGGCAGTCAATCAGCCCCAGCATTTT. Translated, it gives CASSQVVAVNQPQHF.

The rearrangement uses TRBV12-3 or TRBV12-4 and TRBJ1-2; D unresolved. The CDR3 consists of 12 residues. With 3 bases removed from V and 10 bases from J, the gap between germline ends came to 12 bases. CDR3 bases: TGTGCCAGCAGTTTTGGGCGAGTCCCCTACACCTTC. Its translation is CASSFGRVPYTF.

The chain couples TRBV6-5 to TRBJ1-2; weak D call: TRBD1 (6 bases). Trimming shortened V by 8 bases and J by 4 bases, and 8 bases separated the two germline ends. The CDR3 runs to 11 residues. Germline V gives CDR1 MNHEY, CDR2 SVGAGI. The CDR3 bases are TGTGCCAGCCGGACAGTCTATGGCTACACCTTC. It translates to CASRTVYGYTF.

The V call is TRBV6-5, the J call TRBJ1-5, with 10 bases matching TRBD1. CDR3 length: 13 amino acids. CDR1 is MNHEY, CDR2 SVGAGI, per germline. The ends lost 7 bases at V and 7 bases at J; junction bases unmatched: 4. The CDR3 coding sequence is TGTGCCAGCAAGACAGGGGGCGCGCAGCCCCAGCATTTT. Protein product: CASKTGGAQPQHF.

The chain employs TRBV29-1 and TRBJ1-1; the match to TRBD1 covers 10 bases. Germline V gene sequence: CDR1 SQVTM, CDR2 ANQGSEA. This CDR3 spans 15 amino acids. Trimming removed 1 base from V and 5 bases from J; junction bases left unmatched: 7. CDR3 in DNA: TGCAGCGTTGAAGGCGACAGGGGGCAGAATACTGAAGCTTTCTTT. It specifies CSVEGDRGQNTEAFF.

J is TRBJ1-6 and V is TRBV6-1, with a weak D call TRBD1 (5 bases). The germline V and J ends were trimmed by 1 base and 10 bases, with 8 bases remaining between them. Germline V gene lookup returns CDR1 MNHNS and CDR2 SASEGT. CDR3 length: 13 residues. The CDR3 spells CASSEGRGSPLHF. CDR3 in DNA: TGTGCCAGCAGTGAAGGGAGGGGATCACCCCTCCACTTT.

The rearrangement joins TRBV27 to TRBJ2-7, with a possible D match to TRBD2 (6 bases). V dropped 2 bases and J dropped 7 bases, with 18 bases sitting between them. CDR3 length: 15 amino acids. Germline CDR1 and CDR2: MNHEY and SMNVEV (reference sequence). This chain's CDR3 is CASSLRGGVTWEQYF. The CDR3 DNA reads TGTGCCAGCAGTTTACGTGGCGGGGTGACCTGGGAGCAGTACTTC.

This chain links TRBV12-3 or TRBV12-4 with TRBJ2-1; D is ambiguous. The CDR3 contains 13 residues. Trimming stripped 6 bases from V and 9 bases from J, with 15 bases between. CDR3 in DNA: TGTGCCAGCAGAGCCTGGGTGGGCCCTGAGCAGTTCTTC. Protein product: CASRAWVGPEQFF.

The gene calls are TRBV29-1 and TRBJ1-2; 7 bases are a match to TRBD1. With 7 bases clipped from V and 8 bases from J, the junction kept 13 bases outside the gene matches. The CDR3 length is 13 residues. CDR1 and CDR2 from the germline V gene are SQVTM and ANQGSEA. As DNA, the CDR3 is TGCAGCGCCAAGAATGCGCGGGACAGAGGCTACACCTTC. It codes for CSAKNARDRGYTF.

Points on this clone: Other DNA sequences in this sample translate to the same CDR3. V usage is TRBV19 and J usage is TRBJ2-7; D perhaps matches TRBD2 (5 bases). From germline, CDR1 is LNHDA and CDR2 SQIVND (reference sequence). This CDR3 contains 13 residues. The germline V and J ends were trimmed by 1 base and 3 bases, with 7 bases remaining between them. For the CDR3, the DNA is TGTGCCAGTAGTATAGTGGCGGGCTACGAGCAGTACTTC. This codes for CASSIVAGYEQYF.

A note on this clone: The sample has other DNA sequences that encode this CDR3 too. V and J are TRBV29-1 and TRBJ1-5; no firm D call. The CDR3 has 12 amino acids. Trimming took off 4 bases at V and 4 bases at J, with 8 bases between the two ends. Per germline, CDR1 SQVTM and CDR2 ANQGSEA. CDR3 in amino acids: CSVGNRNQPQHF. The CDR3 coding sequence is TGCAGCGTTGGGAACCGAAATCAGCCCCAGCATTTT.

The chain joins TRBV9 to TRBJ2-7; the D is unclear. Germline V gives CDR1 SGDLS, CDR2 YYNGEE. Trimming stripped 3 bases from V and 3 bases from J, with 10 bases between. This CDR3 spans 13 amino acids. The CDR3 DNA reads TGTGCCAGCAGCGGGGCGCCCTTCTACGAGCAGTACTTC. Protein product: CASSGAPFYEQYF.

The chain is built from TRBV7-2 and TRBJ1-1, with unresolved D. The CDR3 extends over 13 amino acids. The germline V gene encodes CDR1 SGHTA and CDR2 FQGNSA. Deletions cut 2 bases from V and 6 bases from J, with 10 bases between. The CDR3 is CASSLQVWAEAFF. CDR3 DNA sequence: TGTGCCAGCAGCTTACAGGTGTGGGCTGAAGCTTTCTTT.

This clone appeared a few times. The chain recombines TRBV19 with TRBJ1-1; D gene ambiguous. The CDR3 runs to 13 residues. V lost 6 bases to trimming and J lost 1 base, with 9 bases between them. In germline, CDR1 is LNHDA, CDR2 SQIVND (reference sequence). The CDR3 loop is CASRVIANTEAFF. CDR3 nucleotide sequence: TGTGCCAGTAGAGTAATTGCGAACACTGAAGCTTTCTTT. The full variable domain, with the rest looked up from reference TRBV19 and TRBJ1-1, is DGGITQSPKYLFRKEGQNVTLSCEQNLNHDAMYWYRQDPGQGLRLIYYSQIVNDFQKGDIAEGYSVSREKKESFPLTVTSAQKNPTAFYLCASRVIANTEAFFGQGTRLTVV.

This chain uses TRBV7-3 with TRBJ2-7, with D perhaps being TRBD1 or TRBD2 (6 bases each). Germline CDR1 SGHTA, CDR2 FQGTGA. The CDR3 is made up of 14 amino acids. Trimming shortened V by 4 bases and J by 3 bases, and 13 bases separated the two germline ends. The CDR3 bases are TGTGCCAGCAGCTCCGGCGGGACAATCTACGAGCAGTACTTC. This encodes CASSSGGTIYEQYF.

V usage is TRBV4-1 and J usage is TRBJ2-7; D is unclear. The germline CDR1 and CDR2 sequences are MGHRA and YSYEKL. The V gene lost 3 bases and the J gene lost 3 bases, with 12 bases spanning the gap. The CDR3 runs to 14 residues. The CDR3 nucleotides read TGCGCCAGCAGCCAGACTCAGAACTTCTACGAGCAGTACTTC. Translating it yields CASSQTQNFYEQYF.

The chain employs TRBV3-1 (or the pseudogene TRBV3-2) and TRBJ1-2, with D hard to call. Germline CDR1 is LGHDT and CDR2 is YNNKEL (reference sequence). The CDR3 length is 14 residues. Trimming shortened V by 2 bases and J by 8 bases, and 15 bases separated the two germline ends. The CDR3 region is CASSQSHGSSGYTF. Here the CDR3 DNA reads TGTGCCAGCAGCCAATCTCACGGCTCCTCCGGCTACACCTTC.

The gene calls are TRBV10-3 and TRBJ2-5; possibly TRBD2 for D (5 bases). This CDR3 region has 13 residues. Trimming removed 9 bases at V and 5 bases at J, with 16 bases between. Germline CDR1 reads ENHRY; CDR2 reads SYGVKD. CDR3 sequence: CAMGRGASETQYF. Written as DNA, the CDR3 is TGTGCCATGGGGAGAGGCGCGTCCGAGACCCAGTACTTC.

This chain joins TRBV4-1 and TRBJ2-3; TRBD1 matches at 8 bases. From germline, CDR1 is MGHRA and CDR2 YSYEKL. This CDR3 region has 17 residues. After removal of 3 bases from V and 0 bases from J, the junction contained 8 bases not matched to a gene. CDR3 DNA: TGCGCCAGCAGCCACTCACCTCAGGGGGCTAGCACAGATACGCAGTATTTT. This codes for CASSHSPQGASTDTQYF.

The chain employs TRBV5-4 and TRBJ2-7; no firm D call. CDR1 is SGHNT and CDR2 is YYREEE in the germline V gene (reference sequence). The V and J ends lost 1 base and 0 bases respectively, with 5 bases between them. This CDR3 comprises 13 residues. CDR3 loop: CASSLWYSYEQYF. The CDR3 bases are TGTGCCAGCAGCTTGTGGTACTCCTACGAGCAGTACTTC.

V usage is TRBV5-5 and J usage is TRBJ2-7; 9 bases are a match to TRBD2. J gave up 0 bases and V 0 bases, and 7 bases lay outside the gene matches. The CDR3 extends over 17 amino acids. Germline V CDR1 and CDR2: SGHKS, YYEKEE (reference sequence). This CDR3 reads CASSLVASGVGSYEQYF. CDR3 coding DNA: TGTGCCAGCAGCTTGGTCGCTAGCGGGGTAGGCTCCTACGAGCAGTACTTC.

V usage is TRBV5-6 and J usage is TRBJ1-2, with 8 positions matching TRBD1. The ends lost 4 bases at V and 4 bases at J; junction bases unmatched: 3. This CDR3 comprises 13 residues. Per germline, CDR1 SGHDT and CDR2 YYEEEE. CDR3 nucleotides: TGTGCCAGCAGCGCTGACAGGGGCTATGGCTACACCTTC. This codes for CASSADRGYGYTF.

The chain couples TRBV21-1 to TRBJ1-4; the D call in the table, TRBD1, was not verified against the DNA. TRBV21-1 is a pseudogene segment. This CDR3 region has 14 residues. Here the CDR3 DNA reads TGTGCCAGCAGCAAGTTCAGGACAGTCAGGGAACTGTTTTTT. This translates into CASSKFRTVRELFF.